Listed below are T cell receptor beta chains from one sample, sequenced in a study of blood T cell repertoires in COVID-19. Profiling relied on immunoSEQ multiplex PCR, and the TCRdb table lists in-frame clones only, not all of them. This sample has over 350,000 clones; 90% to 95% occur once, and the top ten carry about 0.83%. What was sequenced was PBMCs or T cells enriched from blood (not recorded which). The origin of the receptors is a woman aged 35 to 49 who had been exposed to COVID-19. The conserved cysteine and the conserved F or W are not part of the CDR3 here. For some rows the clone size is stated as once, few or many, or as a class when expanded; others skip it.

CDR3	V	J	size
AWSALQGYGYT	TRBV30	TRBJ1-2	-
ASTGGRNQPQH	TRBV19	TRBJ1-5	-
ASSEGQGRNTIY	TRBV7-2	TRBJ1-3	-
ASSDGRGLMNTEAF	TRBV2	TRBJ1-1	-
ASSSRRGETQY	TRBV11-2	TRBJ2-5	once
ASSSTGGNYGYT	TRBV5-1	TRBJ1-2	-
ASSPLPGHLNTEAF	TRBV16	TRBJ1-1	-
ASSLLAGSYNEQF	TRBV5-5	TRBJ2-1	-
ATSHGIGGNTIY	TRBV19	TRBJ1-3	once
ASTPIGGGTTEAF	TRBV27	TRBJ1-1	-
ASSRDIGGYEQF	TRBV7-2	TRBJ2-1	once
ASSLGTGIRIDQPQH	TRBV4-1	TRBJ1-5	-
ASSGGTGGPPNTEAF	TRBV11-2	TRBJ1-1	-
ASARNTGELF	TRBV19	TRBJ2-2	-
ASSSLAGGTGELF	TRBV11-2	TRBJ2-2	few
ASSPTSAYNEQF	TRBV19	TRBJ2-1	once
ASSPQTGFQNGYT	TRBV5-5	TRBJ1-2	-
ASSYGQDNSPLH	TRBV6-6	TRBJ1-6	few
ASGLTTPGGIRSGANVLT	TRBV12-5	TRBJ2-6	-
ATSGLTSGTEPYEQY	TRBV24-1	TRBJ2-7	-
ATSRDVAGPQY	TRBV15	TRBJ2-5	-
ASNMGQGDEKLF	TRBV7-9	TRBJ1-4	-
ASRTGQGAYGYT	TRBV21-1	TRBJ1-2	-
ASSSGDRNEQF	TRBV11-3	TRBJ2-1	-
AWSVRGQGRQPQH	TRBV30	TRBJ1-5	-
ASRLAGATDTQY	TRBV7-2	TRBJ2-3	-
ASSKAGGPETQY	TRBV19	TRBJ2-5	-
ASSSLVAVSADTQY	TRBV7-8	TRBJ2-3	-
ASSYSYGAAYGYT	TRBV6-5	TRBJ1-2	-
ASSLYSSSYNEQF	TRBV4-3	TRBJ2-1	-
ASSQGSREKLF	TRBV4-1	TRBJ1-4	-
ASSFLTGADGELF	TRBV19	TRBJ2-2	-
ASSLAGPTEAF	TRBV5-6	TRBJ1-1	-
ASSSWREGTDTQY	TRBV5-1	TRBJ2-3	once
ASRASGGGNQPQH	TRBV6-5	TRBJ1-5	-
ASSVGGRSYGYT	TRBV9	TRBJ1-2	-